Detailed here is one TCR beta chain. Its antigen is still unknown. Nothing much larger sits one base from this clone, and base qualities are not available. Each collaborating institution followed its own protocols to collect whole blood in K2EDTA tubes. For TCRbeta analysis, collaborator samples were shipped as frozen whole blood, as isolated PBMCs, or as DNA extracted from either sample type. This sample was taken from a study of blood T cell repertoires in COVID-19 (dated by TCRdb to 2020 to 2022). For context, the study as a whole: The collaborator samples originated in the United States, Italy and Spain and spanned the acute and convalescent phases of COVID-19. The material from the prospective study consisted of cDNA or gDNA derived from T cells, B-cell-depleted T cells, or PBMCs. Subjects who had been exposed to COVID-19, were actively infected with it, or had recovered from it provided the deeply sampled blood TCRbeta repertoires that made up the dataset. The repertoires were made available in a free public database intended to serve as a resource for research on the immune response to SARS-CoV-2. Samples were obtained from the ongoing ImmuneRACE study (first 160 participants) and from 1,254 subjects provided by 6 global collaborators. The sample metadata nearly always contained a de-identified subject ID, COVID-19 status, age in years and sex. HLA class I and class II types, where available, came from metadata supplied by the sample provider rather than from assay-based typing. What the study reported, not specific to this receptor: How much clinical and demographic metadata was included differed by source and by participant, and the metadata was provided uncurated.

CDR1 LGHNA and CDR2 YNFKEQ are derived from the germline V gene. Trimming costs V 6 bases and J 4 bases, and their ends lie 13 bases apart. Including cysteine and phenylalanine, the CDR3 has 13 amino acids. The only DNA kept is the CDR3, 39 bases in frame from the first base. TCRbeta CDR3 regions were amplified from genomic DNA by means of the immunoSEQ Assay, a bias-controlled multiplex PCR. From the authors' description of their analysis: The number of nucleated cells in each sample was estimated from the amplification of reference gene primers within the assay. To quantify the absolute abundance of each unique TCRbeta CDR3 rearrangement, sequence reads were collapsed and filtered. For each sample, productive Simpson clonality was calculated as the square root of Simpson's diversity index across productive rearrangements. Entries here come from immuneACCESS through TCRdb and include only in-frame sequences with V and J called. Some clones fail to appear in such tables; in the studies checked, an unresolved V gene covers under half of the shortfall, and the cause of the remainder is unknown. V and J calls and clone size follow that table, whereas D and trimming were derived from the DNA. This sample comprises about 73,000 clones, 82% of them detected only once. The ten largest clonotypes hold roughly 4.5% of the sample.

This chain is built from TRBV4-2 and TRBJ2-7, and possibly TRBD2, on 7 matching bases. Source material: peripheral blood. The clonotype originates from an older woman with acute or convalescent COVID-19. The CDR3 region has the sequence CASSRAGAYEQYF. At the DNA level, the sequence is TGTGCCAGCAGTCGCGCGGGGGCTTACGAGCAGTACTTC.